A selection of T cell receptor beta chains follows, all from one sample in a study of blood T cell repertoires in COVID-19. Clones were read by immunoSEQ multiplex PCR, and TCRdb kept only the in-frame ones, dropping some. The sample lists about 260,000 clones; more than 70% were seen once. The sequencing input was peripheral blood. These receptor sequences come from a woman aged 25 to 39 with COVID-19, enrolled during active disease. CDR3s include the opening cysteine and the closing phenylalanine or tryptophan. Fields, in order: D gene, V gene, CDR3 protein. A D gene is named only where the DNA matches it firmly.

>TRBD1|TRBV28
CASRTGSAPLHF
>TRBD1|TRBV6-5
CASSYNSDRGPYEQYF
>TRBD2|TRBV10-3
CAISSGRAYEQYF
>TRBD2|TRBV9
CASSVAGGPRNEQFF
>NA|TRBV6-6
CASSSRQGAKNIQYF
>NA|TRBV5-6
CASSLLVSLNTGELFF
>NA|TRBV28
CASSSTGYSYEQYF
>NA|TRBV19
CASSVEGRRNEKLFF
>NA|TRBV19
CATRSGNTIYF
>TRBD1|TRBV5-6
CASTDRGEAFF
>NA|TRBV5-1
CASSMGLGNTIYF
>NA|TRBV5-1
CASSLSEAPTNEKLFF
>TRBD1|TRBV2
CASSEVRGYEQYF
>NA|TRBV19
CASMGVYNQPQHF
>NA|TRBV24-1
CATSDILGTAFF
>TRBD2|TRBV19
CATSPSGRIYEQYF
>NA|TRBV29-1
CSVGGGRQPQHF
>NA|TRBV7-2
CASSLDLDSPLHF
>TRBD1|TRBV5-1
CASSLASGQGDPEAFF
>NA|TRBV5-1
CASSLAGFGNTIYF
>TRBD2|TRBV18
CASSPPNLAGGTYEQYF
>NA|TRBV15
CATSRDRGREQYF
>TRBD2|TRBV6-4
CASSDSDLAGVLDSYNEQFF
>NA|TRBV30
CAWSVREREKLFF
>TRBD1|TRBV2
CASSPRTGGNSPLHF
>NA|TRBV7-2
CASSLVGAAGNTIYF
>NA|TRBV4-3
CASSSRVAAGGELFF
>NA|TRBV29-1
CSVGGAGNTGELFF
>NA|TRBV6-2/TRBV6-3
CASSYSIRQGREKLFF
>NA|TRBV10-3
CAINGGSSYEQYF
>TRBD1|TRBV28
CASSSTGGDQPQHF
>TRBD1|TRBV5-4
CASSVRTGLNSPLHF
>NA|TRBV10-3
CAISSGTGDPGELFF
>NA|TRBV19
CASSISAASSSSYEQYF
>TRBD2|TRBV7-9
CASSFYGGGTSRDYNEQFF
>NA|TRBV9
CASSVSGVEGYTF
>TRBD1|TRBV11-2
CASSVADRGAYGYTF
>NA|TRBV18
CASSGTAFSGANVLTF
>TRBD1|TRBV19
CASSLQGGPNTGELFF
>NA|TRBV6-5
CASSYSLAGVGYGYTF
>NA|TRBV9
CASSVEQDATEAFF
>NA|TRBV4-1
CASSLQGSGNTEAFF
>NA|TRBV7-2
CASSRGLYSGNTIYF
>NA|TRBV3-1/TRBV3-2
CASSYQGGPQHF
>TRBD1|TRBV4-3
CASSQALDRASSGANVLTF
>NA|TRBV7-8
CASSPLNVAGEQFF
>NA|TRBV28
CASVSYMETQHF
>NA|TRBV2
CASSPRGGVDYGYTF
>TRBD2|TRBV2
CASTGLAGPYEQYF
>TRBD1|TRBV19
CASSRDRASYGYTF
>NA|TRBV5-1
CASSLASLYEQYF
>TRBD1|TRBV3-1/TRBV3-2
CASSPQGGRYGYTF